Included here is one T cell receptor (beta chain) sequence, with context. Its antigen remains undetermined. No much larger clone exists at a distance of one base, and base qualities are not known. This specimen comes from a study of glioma-infiltrating T cells after dendritic cell vaccination (dated by TCRdb to the mid-2010s). For the wider study: Of the approximately 15 glioblastoma patients in the cohort, all drawn from Phase I and II dendritic cell vaccination trials, 9 were newly diagnosed and 6 had recurrent disease. Autologous tumor lysate-pulsed dendritic cell vaccination was administered to the patients between 2003 and 2012. The vaccine consisted of monocyte-derived dendritic cells cultured less than 9 days with IL-4 and GM-CSF, then pulsed overnight with autologous tumor lysate. Each patient was given three intradermal dendritic cell vaccine injections, spaced two weeks apart, in the arm below the axilla. In glioblastoma patients vaccinated with dendritic cells, deep sequencing of TCR beta CDR3 regions served to measure tumor-infiltrating lymphocyte content and to compare repertoires between tumor and blood. Survival after dendritic cell vaccination was correlated with TCR sequencing metrics, including TIL content and tumor-blood repertoire overlap. The paper as a whole reports these results and caveats: Higher estimated pretreatment TIL content predicted longer time to progression and overall survival after dendritic cell vaccination. The three-group TCR overlap response model was characterized as speculative, and prospective validation of the model was stated to be required. The cohort was small and heterogeneous, and full blood and tumor sets were available for few patients, with initial-recurrent tumor pairs available for even fewer patients. TCR clonality showed no direct relationship with survival, which suggests that a diverse polyclonal response may be important.

TCRB CDR3 regions were amplified from 2 ug genomic DNA, or all available DNA if less, using the immunoSEQ assay. The multiplex PCR relied on 60 forward primers for TCR V beta segments and 13 reverse primers for J beta segments. To estimate reads per starting template, synthetic control templates were spiked into each sample at limiting dilution. Reads of 87 bp were generated by sequencing on the Illumina HiSeq System. Concerning the study's data processing: PCR and sequencing errors were removed by a nearest neighbor algorithm that merged closely related sequences. TCR overlap was measured as the percentage of unique tumor TCR beta sequences also present in the same patient's peripheral blood. The source is immuneACCESS, and TCRdb retained only in-frame sequences with V and J called. Part of the clones is not carried over; for the studies checked, unresolved V genes explain less than half of this, and the remainder is unexplained. That table is the source of V, J and clone size, and D and trimming were worked out from the DNA. A total of 85,000 to 95,000 clones appear in this sample, about nine tenths of them only once. The top ten clones comprise around 16% of the sample.

Based on the germline V gene (reference sequence), the CDR1 and CDR2 sequences are SSHAT and FNYEAQ. The CDR3 runs 16 residues from the cysteine to the phenylalanine. The read is trimmed to its CDR3 DNA, 48 bases read in frame from base 1. V was cut back by 5 bases and J by 5 bases, leaving a gap of 21 bases between them. Selection of patients required sufficient residual fresh-frozen tumor tissue and over two years of available survival data. An isocitrate dehydrogenase mutation was not carried by any of the glioblastoma patients, although molecular status was otherwise variable. PBMC were collected before vaccination, two weeks after the third vaccination, and at tumor progression if tumor progression occurred. The Qiagen DNeasy Blood extraction Kit was used for extraction of genomic DNA.

The TCR originated in a human donor with glioblastoma. The sequence joins TRBV7-7 to TRBJ2-5, and TRBD2 may be the D gene, going by 5 matching bases. The sequenced sample was blood, obtained before dendritic cell vaccination. The CDR3 protein is CASSTLPGNAVETQYF. In nucleotide form, the sequence is TGTGCCAGCAGCACCCTGCCGGGGAATGCGGTGGAGACCCAGTACTTC.